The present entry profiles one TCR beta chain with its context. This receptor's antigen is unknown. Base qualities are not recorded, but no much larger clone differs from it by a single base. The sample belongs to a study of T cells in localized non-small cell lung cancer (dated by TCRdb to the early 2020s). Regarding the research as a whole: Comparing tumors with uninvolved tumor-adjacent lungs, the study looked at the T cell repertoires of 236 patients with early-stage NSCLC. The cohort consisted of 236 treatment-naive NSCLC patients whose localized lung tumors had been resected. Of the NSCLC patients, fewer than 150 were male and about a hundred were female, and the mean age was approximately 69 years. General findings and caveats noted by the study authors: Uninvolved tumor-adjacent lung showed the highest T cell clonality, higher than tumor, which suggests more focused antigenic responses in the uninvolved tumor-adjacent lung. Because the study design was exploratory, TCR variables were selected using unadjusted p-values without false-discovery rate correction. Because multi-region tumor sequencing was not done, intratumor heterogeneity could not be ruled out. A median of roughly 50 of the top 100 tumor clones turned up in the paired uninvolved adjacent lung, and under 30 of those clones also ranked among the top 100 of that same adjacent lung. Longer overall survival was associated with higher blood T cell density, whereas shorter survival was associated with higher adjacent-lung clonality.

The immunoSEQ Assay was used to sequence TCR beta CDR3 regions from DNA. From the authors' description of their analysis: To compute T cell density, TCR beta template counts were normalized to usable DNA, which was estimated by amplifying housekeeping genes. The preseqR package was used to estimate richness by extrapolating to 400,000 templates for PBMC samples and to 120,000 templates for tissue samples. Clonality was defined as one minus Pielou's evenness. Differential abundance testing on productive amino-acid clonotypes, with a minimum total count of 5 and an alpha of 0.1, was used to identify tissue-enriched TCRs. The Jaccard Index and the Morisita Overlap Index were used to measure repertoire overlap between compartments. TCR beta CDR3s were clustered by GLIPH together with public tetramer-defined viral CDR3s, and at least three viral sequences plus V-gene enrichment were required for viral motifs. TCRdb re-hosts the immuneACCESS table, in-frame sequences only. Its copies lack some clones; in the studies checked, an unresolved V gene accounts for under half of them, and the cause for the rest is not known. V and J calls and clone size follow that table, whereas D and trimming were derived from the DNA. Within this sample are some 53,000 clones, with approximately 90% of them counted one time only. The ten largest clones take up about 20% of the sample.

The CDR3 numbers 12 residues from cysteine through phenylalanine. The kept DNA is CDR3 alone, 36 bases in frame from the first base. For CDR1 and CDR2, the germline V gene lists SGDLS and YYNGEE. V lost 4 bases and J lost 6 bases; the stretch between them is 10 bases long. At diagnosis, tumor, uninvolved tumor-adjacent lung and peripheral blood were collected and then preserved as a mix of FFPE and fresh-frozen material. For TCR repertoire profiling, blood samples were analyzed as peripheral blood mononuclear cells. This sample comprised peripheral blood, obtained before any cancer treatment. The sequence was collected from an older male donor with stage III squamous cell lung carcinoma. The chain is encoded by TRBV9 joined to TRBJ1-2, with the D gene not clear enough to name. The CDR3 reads CASSTVSNGYTF. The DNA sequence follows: TGTGCCAGCAGCACAGTCAGCAATGGCTACACCTTC.